A single sample is the source of the 22 T cell receptor beta chains below, sequenced in a study of beta chain features in type 1 diabetes. General observations from the study: Type 1 diabetes patients had TCRB CDR3s that were shorter (moderately but significantly so) in all four CD4+ subsets.

These receptors have no known antigen. cDNA synthesis used the whole RNA isolate, giving expressed TCRB sequences. The assay was immunoSEQ multiplex PCR, and TCRdb's table has in-frame clones only and misses some. Of a few hundred thousand clones listed, around 24% are singletons. Sample: naive CD4+ T cells from blood. These receptors all stem from a woman in her 30s with type 1 diabetes.

The rearrangement uses TRBV30 and TRBJ2-6, with D perhaps TRBD1 (7 bases). CDR1 is GTSNPN, CDR2 SVGIG, per germline (reference sequence). V lost 1 base and J lost 0, with 13 bases in between. This CDR3 has 17 residues. In DNA, the CDR3 is TGTGCCTGGAGTGGCGCGGGACAGACCTCTGGGGCCAACGTCCTGACTTTC. Translated: CAWSGAGQTSGANVLTF.

This sequence joins TRBV6-6 and TRBJ2-5, with D possibly being TRBD2 (6 bases). Germline V gene data show CDR1 as MNHNY and CDR2 as SVGAGI (reference sequence). The V end lost 0 bases, the J end lost 4 bases, and 12 bases lay between the germline ends. CDR3 length: 15 amino acids. CDR3 DNA sequence: TGTGCCAGCAGTTACTCGGGACGGGGGATAGAGACCCAGTACTTC. Translating gives CASSYSGRGIETQYF.

This clone was seen more than once but under ten times. The J gene is TRBJ2-1, the V gene TRBV5-6; TRBD2 matches at 11 bases. This CDR3 is 14 amino acids long. Losses at the gene ends were 8 bases for V and 4 bases for J; bases not matched to a gene: 5. In germline, CDR1 is SGHDT, CDR2 YYEEEE. CDR3 sequence (DNA): TGTGCCAGGGCCCTAGCGGGAGGTTACAATGAGCAGTTCTTC. Its protein product is CARALAGGYNEQFF.

This clone was found a few times. The chain uses TRBV10-1 and TRBJ2-7; perhaps TRBD1 as D (5 bases). The CDR3 loop spans 14 amino acids. Trimming pared 0 bases from V and 3 bases from J, leaving 9 bases between. Germline assignment: CDR1 WNHNN and CDR2 SYGVQD (reference sequence). CDR3 protein: CASSESGRNYEQYF. DNA for the CDR3: TGCGCCAGCAGTGAGTCGGGGCGAAACTACGAGCAGTACTTC.

V is TRBV5-1 and J is TRBJ2-6; D call uncertain. Looked up from germline, CDR1 is SGHRS and CDR2 is YFSETQ. The CDR3 is made up of 16 amino acids. Between the trimmed V and J ends, which lost 0 bases and 1 base, there was a span of 8 bases. The CDR3 loop is CASSLATHSGANVLTF. The CDR3 DNA reads TGCGCCAGCAGCTTGGCTACCCATTCTGGGGCCAACGTCCTGACTTTC. Together with reference TRBV5-1 and TRBJ2-6, the CDR3 gives the full variable domain: KAGVTQTPRYLIKTRGQQVTLSCSPISGHRSVSWYQQTPGQGLQFLFEYFSETQRNKGNFPGRFSGRQFSNSRSEMNVSTLELGDSALYLCASSLATHSGANVLTFGAGSRLTVL.

This clone was counted between two and nine times. The chain couples TRBV5-1 to TRBJ2-1; 9 bases match TRBD1. The CDR3 sequence is 16 residues long. Germline values: CDR1 SGHRS, CDR2 YFSETQ. V lost 0 bases and J lost 5; bases outside the gene matches: 6. In DNA form, the CDR3 reads TGCGCCAGCAGCTTGGGACCGGGACAGGGAGACAATGAGCAGTTCTTC. Protein sequence: CASSLGPGQGDNEQFF.

The chain has TRBV7-6 and TRBJ2-6, with D perhaps TRBD2 (5 bases). With 3 bases removed from V and 0 bases from J, the gap between germline ends came to 6 bases. This CDR3 region has 15 residues. CDR1 is SGHVS, CDR2 FNYEAQ, per germline. CDR3 nucleotide sequence: TGTGCCAGCAGCTTGGCGGGCTCTGGGGCCAACGTCCTGACTTTC. Its translation is CASSLAGSGANVLTF.

A few counts support this clone. The chain combines TRBV9 with TRBJ1-1, with a weak D call TRBD1 (5 bases). Germline CDR1 and CDR2: SGDLS and YYNGEE. Trimming took 3 bases from V and 7 from J, leaving 16 bases between them. This CDR3 has 14 amino acids. The CDR3 DNA reads TGTGCCAGCAGCGGACGGGTCGGAGGGGTTGAAGCTTTCTTT. As protein: CASSGRVGGVEAFF.

This clone was observed a few times. CDR3 nucleotide sequence: TGTGCCAGCAGCTTAACAGTGAACACTGAAGCTTTCTTT. Translation: CASSLTVNTEAFF. The rearrangement links TRBV7-9 to TRBJ1-1; D gene uncertain. This CDR3 has 13 amino acids. The V gene's germline CDR1 is SEHNR and CDR2 FQNEAQ (reference sequence). The V end lost 2 bases, the J end lost 0 bases, and 4 bases lay between the germline ends.

The chain has TRBV5-1 and TRBJ2-1; TRBD2 aligns across 10 bases. CDR1 and CDR2 (germline): SGHRS, YFSETQ. The junction had 9 bases not matched to a gene; V was cut back by 2 bases and J by 4 bases. The CDR3 sequence is 17 residues long. The CDR3 loop reads CASSFGSSGSSYNEQFF. The CDR3 DNA reads as TGCGCCAGCAGCTTTGGTTCTAGCGGGAGTTCTTACAATGAGCAGTTCTTC.

This clone was seen more than once but under ten times. The genes are TRBV11-2 and TRBJ2-1; weak D call: TRBD2 (5 bases). Germline V gene sequence: CDR1 SGHAT, CDR2 FQNNGV. Trimming took 1 base from V and 6 from J, leaving 10 bases between them. The CDR3 has 14 residues. The DNA of the CDR3 is TGTGCCAGCAGCTTAGGGGCTAGCATCAATGAGCAGTTCTTC. Protein product: CASSLGASINEQFF.

This clone turned up a few times. The genes are TRBV29-1 and TRBJ2-2, with 7 bases fitting TRBD1. Germline lookup yields CDR1 SQVTM and CDR2 ANQGSEA. With V trimmed by 6 bases and J by 3 bases, 7 bases remained unmatched. The CDR3 totals 14 residues. CDR3 in DNA: TGCAGCGTGGTGGGGACAGCACACACCGGGGAGCTGTTTTTT. Protein: CSVVGTAHTGELFF.

The chain uses TRBV11-3 and TRBJ2-3, with a weak D call TRBD1 (5 bases). The CDR3 runs to 15 residues. With 5 bases removed from V and 0 bases from J, the gap between germline ends came to 12 bases. The germline gives CDR1 SGHNT, CDR2 YENEEA. The CDR3 DNA is TGTGCCAGCAGCCCGAGTGGGGCTAGCACAGATACGCAGTATTTT. This translates into CASSPSGASTDTQYF.

The chain has TRBV18 and TRBJ2-6; the match to TRBD1 covers 7 bases. V dropped 4 bases and J dropped 5; count of bases not matched to a gene: 5. This CDR3 is 15 amino acids long. From germline, CDR1 is KGHSH and CDR2 LQKENI. Written as DNA, the CDR3 is TGTGCCAGCTCACAACTGGGACAGAGGGCCAACGTCCTGACTTTC. It specifies CASSQLGQRANVLTF.

The chain recombines TRBV29-1 with TRBJ2-5; 7 bases are a match to TRBD1. The closer fit of TRBJ2-7 to the DNA end suggests the J call may be wrong. The CDR3 loop spans 11 amino acids. Per germline, CDR1 SQVTM and CDR2 ANQGSEA. In DNA form, the CDR3 reads TGCAGCGCGGGACAGATGCGCGAGCAGTACTTC. Its translation: CSAGQMREQYF.

This chain uses TRBV30 with TRBJ2-7, with 8 nucleotides matching TRBD2. Losses at the gene ends were 2 bases for V and 4 bases for J; bases not matched to a gene: 4. This CDR3 has 13 amino acids. Germline V gene sequence: CDR1 GTSNPN, CDR2 SVGIG (reference sequence). For the CDR3, the DNA is TGTGCCTGGAGTAGCGGGAGTGGTTACGAGCAGTACTTC. It encodes CAWSSGSGYEQYF.

The chain has TRBV6-6 and TRBJ2-1, with 7 nucleotides matching TRBD2. Per germline, CDR1 MNHNY and CDR2 SVGAGI (reference sequence). There are 15 residues in the CDR3. V shed 2 bases, J shed 6 bases, and the junction held 7 bases outside the gene matches. As DNA, the CDR3 is TGTGCCAGCAGTTACCGGTCGGGAGGTAGCAATGAGCAGTTCTTC. Protein: CASSYRSGGSNEQFF.

This clone has only a few counts. The genes are TRBV5-4 and TRBJ2-1; 9 bases agree with TRBD1. The junction had 4 bases not matched to a gene; V was cut back by 0 bases and J by 3 bases. Germline lookup yields CDR1 SGHNT and CDR2 YYREEE (reference sequence). The CDR3 extends over 16 amino acids. CDR3 in amino acids: CASSLEGTGYYNEQFF. The CDR3 DNA sequence: TGTGCCAGCAGCTTGGAAGGGACAGGGTACTACAATGAGCAGTTCTTC.

This clone turned up a few times. CDR3: CASSGWAGANEKLFF. CDR3 DNA sequence: TGTGCCAGCAGTGGATGGGCAGGCGCAAATGAAAAACTGTTTTTT. The chain employs TRBV27 and TRBJ1-4; D is ambiguous. CDR1 is MNHEY, CDR2 SMNVEV, per germline (reference sequence). Between the trimmed V and J ends, which lost 5 bases and 5 bases, there was a span of 15 bases. The CDR3 consists of 15 residues.

Comments on this clone: The same CDR3 can be traced to other DNA sequences in this sample. The J gene is TRBJ1-2, the V gene TRBV18, with unresolved D. V lost 2 bases, J lost 8 bases, and 12 bases lay in between. The CDR3 runs to 13 residues. Germline V gene sequence: CDR1 KGHSH, CDR2 LQKENI. CDR3 DNA sequence: TGTGCCAGCTCACCAGATCGGGTCGGAGGCTACACCTTC. This encodes CASSPDRVGGYTF.

The chain recombines TRBV7-9 with TRBJ1-3; 8 bases are shared with TRBD1. The V and J ends lost 4 bases and 1 base, in that order; junction bases with no gene match: 6. The length of the CDR3 is 16 residues. The germline V gene encodes CDR1 SEHNR and CDR2 FQNEAQ (reference sequence). The CDR3 region is CASSSPGQASGNTIYF. DNA for the CDR3: TGTGCCAGCAGCTCTCCGGGACAGGCGTCTGGAAACACCATATATTTT.

This clone showed up just a few times. The chain recombines TRBV29-1 with TRBJ1-2, with D perhaps matching TRBD1 (6 bases). CDR3 length equals 13 residues. V was clipped by 6 bases and J by 3 bases, with 14 bases between them. Germline CDR1 reads SQVTM; CDR2 reads ANQGSEA. CDR3: CSVDRTEDYGYTF. In DNA, the CDR3 is TGCAGCGTCGATAGGACAGAGGACTATGGCTACACCTTC.